The clone carrying this TCR beta chain was observed at least ten times. Germline CDR1 is SGHVS and CDR2 is FQNEAQ. The V segment lost 1 base and the J segment 4 bases; nucleotides outside the gene matches: 4. The CDR3 sequence is 15 residues long. The data are from a study of T cells in Graves' hyperthyroidism and ophthalmopathy. Study details: Peripheral blood was taken when the disease was first diagnosed, before any treatment began.

RNA transcripts were the template for amplifying TCR beta CDR3 regions. HTBI primers were employed in a first-round RT-PCR of the TCR CDR3. TCRdb re-called the multiplex PCR reads through MiXCR, storing one row per CDR3 protein. The data show over 90,000 distinct CDR3 sequences, 47% seen once. The material sequenced was blood. This sequence joins TRBV7-8 and TRBJ2-3; 8 nucleotides align to TRBD2. The receptor was derived from a man in his forties with Graves' hyperthyroidism. The CDR3 sequence: CASSLVAGGPDTQYF. CDR3 nucleotides: TGTGCCAGCAGCTTAGTGGCGGGAGGCCCAGATACGCAGTATTTT.